The next 8 T cell receptor beta chains were all read from a single sample in a study of T-cell reconstitution after alpha-beta-depleted transplantation in children. Unique molecular identifiers were incorporated into the prepared TCRbeta library. TCRdb passed the PCR reads through MiXCR, listing each CDR3 protein once. The table records nearly 200,000 distinct CDR3 sequences, approximately 6.8% of them present only once. Sequencing was performed on PBMCs, taken before TCRalphabeta/CD19-depleted stem cell transplant. The origin of the receptors is a girl under three years old with combined immunodeficiency, due to receive a stem cell transplant.

This clonotype was detected ten times or more. The CDR3 region has the DNA TGTGCCAGCAGCTCAAGGACAGGTCAGGAGACCCAGTACTTC. It translates to CASSSRTGQETQYF. The rearrangement uses TRBV7-3 and TRBJ2-5; 7 bases line up with TRBD1. This CDR3 is 14 amino acids long. Trimming at V came to 4 bases and at J to 5 bases, leaving 7 bases not matched to a gene. CDR1 SGHTA and CDR2 FQGTGA come from the germline V gene.

This clonotype was detected ten times or more. CDR3 loop: CASSHKGFQPQHF. The CDR3 coding sequence is TGTGCCAGCAGCCACAAGGGATTTCAGCCCCAGCATTTT. The V and J genes are TRBV3-1 and TRBJ1-5, with D hard to call. CDR3 length: 13 residues. With 3 bases removed from V and 6 bases from J, the gap between germline ends came to 9 bases. From germline, CDR1 is LGHDT and CDR2 YNNKEL (reference sequence). Drawing the rest from reference TRBV3-1 and TRBJ1-5, the complete variable domain is DTAVSQTPKYLVTQMGNDKSIKCEQNLGHDTMYWYKQDSKKFLKIMFSYNNKELIINETVPNRFSPKSPDKAHLNLHINSLELGDSAVYFCASSHKGFQPQHFGDGTRLSIL.

This clonotype was found many times. The chain couples TRBV7-6 to TRBJ2-1; tentatively, D is TRBD2 (6 bases). The CDR3 covers 15 residues. V lost 4 bases, J lost 3 bases, and 13 bases lay in between. CDR1 and CDR2 (germline): SGHVS, FNYEAQ. The CDR3: CASSSSEVFYNEQFF. Written as DNA, the CDR3 is TGTGCCAGCAGCTCTAGCGAGGTTTTCTACAATGAGCAGTTCTTC.

This clonotype was counted ten times or more. V is TRBV28 and J is TRBJ1-2; 12 positions agree with TRBD1. Germline values: CDR1 MDHEN, CDR2 SYDVKM. The CDR3 sequence is 18 residues long. J lost 1 base, V lost 1 base, and 7 bases had no gene match. The CDR3 spells CASSLLWDRGHRNYGYTF. The CDR3, as DNA: TGTGCCAGCAGTTTATTGTGGGACAGGGGGCATCGTAACTATGGCTACACCTTC.

At least ten counts were recorded for this clonotype. The V call is TRBV15, the J call TRBJ2-5; 14 nucleotides agree with TRBD2. Trimming at V came to 3 bases and at J to 4 bases, leaving 4 bases not matched to a gene. The CDR3 covers 16 residues. The germline CDR1 and CDR2 sequences are LNHNV and YYDKDF (reference sequence). CDR3 region: CATSSGTSGRLETQYF. The DNA of the CDR3 is TGTGCCACCAGCAGTGGGACTAGCGGGAGATTAGAGACCCAGTACTTC.

This clonotype was counted ten times or more. The chain employs TRBV12-3 or TRBV12-4 and TRBJ2-7; D uncertain. The CDR3 is made up of 13 amino acids. Trimming left V 7 bases short and J 1 base short, with 11 bases between. The CDR3 coding sequence is TGTGCCAGCAACCTGGACGGTTCCTACGAGCAGTACTTC. Translating gives CASNLDGSYEQYF.

This chain links TRBV7-6 with TRBJ2-6, with 7 nucleotides matching TRBD2. The germline gives CDR1 SGHVS, CDR2 FNYEAQ. The CDR3 has 17 amino acids. Trimming removed 7 bases from V and 4 bases from J; junction bases left unmatched: 13. CDR3 protein: CASTLDESGTGANVLTF. The CDR3 region has the DNA TGTGCCAGCACCCTGGATGAGAGCGGGACCGGGGCCAACGTCCTGACTTTC.

This clonotype was seen repeatedly, ten times or more. V and J are TRBV20-1 and TRBJ2-7, with 13 bases lining up with TRBD2. Germline V gene data show CDR1 as DFQATT and CDR2 as SNEGSKA (reference sequence). V lost 0 bases and J lost 4; bases outside the gene matches: 6. CDR3 length: 16 residues. The chain's CDR3 is CSARDSGTSGIYEQYF. The CDR3 region has the DNA TGCAGTGCTAGAGATTCCGGGACTAGCGGGATTTACGAGCAGTACTTC.